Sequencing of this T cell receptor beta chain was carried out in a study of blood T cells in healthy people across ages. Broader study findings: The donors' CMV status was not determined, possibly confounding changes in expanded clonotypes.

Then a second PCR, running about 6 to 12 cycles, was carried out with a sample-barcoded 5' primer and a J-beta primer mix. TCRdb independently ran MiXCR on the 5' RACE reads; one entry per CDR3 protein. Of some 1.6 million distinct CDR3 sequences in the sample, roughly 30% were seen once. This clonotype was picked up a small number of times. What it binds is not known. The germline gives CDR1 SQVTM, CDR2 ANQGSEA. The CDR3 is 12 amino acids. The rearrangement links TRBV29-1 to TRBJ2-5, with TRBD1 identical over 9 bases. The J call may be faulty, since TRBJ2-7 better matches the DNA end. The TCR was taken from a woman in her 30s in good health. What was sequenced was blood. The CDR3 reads CSTEGQGGEQYF. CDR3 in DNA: TGCAGCACCGAGGGACAGGGTGGCGAGCAGTACTTC.